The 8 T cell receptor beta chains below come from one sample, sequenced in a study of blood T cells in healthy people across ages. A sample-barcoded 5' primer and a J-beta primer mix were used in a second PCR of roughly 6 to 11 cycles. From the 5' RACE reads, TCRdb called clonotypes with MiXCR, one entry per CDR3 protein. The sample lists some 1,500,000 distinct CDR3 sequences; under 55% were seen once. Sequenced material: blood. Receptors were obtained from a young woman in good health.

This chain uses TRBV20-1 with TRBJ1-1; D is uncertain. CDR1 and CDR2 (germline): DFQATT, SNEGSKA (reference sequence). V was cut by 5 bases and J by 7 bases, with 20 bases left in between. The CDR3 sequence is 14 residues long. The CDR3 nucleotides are TGCAGTGCTCCCAATCTACGGACCCCCATTGAAGCTTTCTTT. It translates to CSAPNLRTPIEAFF.

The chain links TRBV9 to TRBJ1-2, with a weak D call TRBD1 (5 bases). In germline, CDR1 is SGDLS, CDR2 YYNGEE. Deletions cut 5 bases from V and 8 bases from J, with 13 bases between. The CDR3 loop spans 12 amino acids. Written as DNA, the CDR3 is TGTGCCAGCAGAGGGGACCCGGAGGGCTACACCTTC. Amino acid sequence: CASRGDPEGYTF.

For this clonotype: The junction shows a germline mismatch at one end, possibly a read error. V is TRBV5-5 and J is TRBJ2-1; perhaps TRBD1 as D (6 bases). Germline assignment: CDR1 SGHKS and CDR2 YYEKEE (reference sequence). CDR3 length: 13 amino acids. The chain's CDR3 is CTSSFRGPNEQFF. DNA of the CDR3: TGTACCAGCAGCTTCAGGGGACCGAATGAGCAGTTCTTC.

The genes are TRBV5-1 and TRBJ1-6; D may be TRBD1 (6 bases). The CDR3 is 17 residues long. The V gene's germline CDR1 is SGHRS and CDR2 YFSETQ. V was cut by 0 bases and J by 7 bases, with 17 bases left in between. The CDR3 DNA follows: TGCGCCAGCAGCTTGGGCCCTAACAGGGCTCAAAATTCACCCCTCCACTTT. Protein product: CASSLGPNRAQNSPLHF.

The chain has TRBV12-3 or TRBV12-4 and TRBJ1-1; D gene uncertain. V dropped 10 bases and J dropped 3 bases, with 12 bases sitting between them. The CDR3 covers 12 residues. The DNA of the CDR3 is TGTGCCACCCAGAGCCCCTACACTGAAGCTTTCTTT. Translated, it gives CATQSPYTEAFF.

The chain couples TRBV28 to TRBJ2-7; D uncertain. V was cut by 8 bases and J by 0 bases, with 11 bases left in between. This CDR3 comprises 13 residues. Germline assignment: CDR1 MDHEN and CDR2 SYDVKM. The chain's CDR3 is CASCSTGSYEQYF. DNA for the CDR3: TGTGCCAGCTGCAGCACTGGCTCCTACGAGCAGTACTTC.

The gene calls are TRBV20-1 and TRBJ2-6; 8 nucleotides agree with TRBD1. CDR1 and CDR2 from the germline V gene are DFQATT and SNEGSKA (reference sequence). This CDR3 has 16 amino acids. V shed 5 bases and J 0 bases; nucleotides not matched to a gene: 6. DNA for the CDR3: TGCAGTGCTCACAGGGGGTCCCTCTCTGGGGCCAACGTCCTGACTTTC. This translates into CSAHRGSLSGANVLTF.

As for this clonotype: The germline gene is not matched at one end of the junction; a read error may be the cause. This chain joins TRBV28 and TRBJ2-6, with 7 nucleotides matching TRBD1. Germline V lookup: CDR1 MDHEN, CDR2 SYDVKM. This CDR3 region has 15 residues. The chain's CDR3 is CARSSQGSGANVLTF. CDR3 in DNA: TGTGCCCGCAGTTCACAGGGGAGTGGGGCCAACGTCCTGACTTTC.